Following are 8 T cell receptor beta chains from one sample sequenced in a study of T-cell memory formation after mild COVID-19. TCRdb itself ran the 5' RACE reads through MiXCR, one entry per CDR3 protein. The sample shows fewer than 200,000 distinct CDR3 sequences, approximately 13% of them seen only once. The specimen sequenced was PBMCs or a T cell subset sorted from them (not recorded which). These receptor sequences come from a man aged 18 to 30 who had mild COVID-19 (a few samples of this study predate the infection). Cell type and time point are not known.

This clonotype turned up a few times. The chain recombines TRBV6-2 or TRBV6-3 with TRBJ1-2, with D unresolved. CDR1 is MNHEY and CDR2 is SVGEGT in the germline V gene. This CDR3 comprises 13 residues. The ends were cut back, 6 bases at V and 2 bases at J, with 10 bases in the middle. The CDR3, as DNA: TGTGCCAGCAGCCCTCGTGGGAACTATGGCTACACCTTC. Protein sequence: CASSPRGNYGYTF.

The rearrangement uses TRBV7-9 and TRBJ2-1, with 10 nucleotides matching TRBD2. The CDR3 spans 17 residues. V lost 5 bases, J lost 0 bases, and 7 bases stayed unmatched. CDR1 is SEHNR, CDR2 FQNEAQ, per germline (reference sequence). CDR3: CASSRSGGLSSYNEQFF. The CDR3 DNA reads TGTGCCAGCAGCCGTAGCGGGGGGCTCAGCTCCTACAATGAGCAGTTCTTC.

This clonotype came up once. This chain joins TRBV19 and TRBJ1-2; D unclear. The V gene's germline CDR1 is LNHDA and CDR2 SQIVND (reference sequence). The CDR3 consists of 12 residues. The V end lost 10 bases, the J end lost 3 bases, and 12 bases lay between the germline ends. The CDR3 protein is CATRGNDYGYTF. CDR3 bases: TGTGCCACCCGAGGGAACGACTATGGCTACACCTTC.

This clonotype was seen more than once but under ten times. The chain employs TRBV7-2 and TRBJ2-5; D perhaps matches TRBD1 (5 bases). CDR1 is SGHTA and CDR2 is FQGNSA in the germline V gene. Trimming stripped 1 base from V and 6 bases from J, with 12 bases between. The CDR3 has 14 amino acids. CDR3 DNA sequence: TGTGCCAGCAGCTTAGGAGGCAGGGTAAAGACCCAGTACTTC. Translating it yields CASSLGGRVKTQYF.

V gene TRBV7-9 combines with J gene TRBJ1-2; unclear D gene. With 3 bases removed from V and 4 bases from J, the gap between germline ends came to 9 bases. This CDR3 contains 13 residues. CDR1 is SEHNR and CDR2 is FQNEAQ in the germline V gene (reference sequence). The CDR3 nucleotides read TGTGCCAGCAGCTTCATCGGGCTCTATGGCTACACCTTC. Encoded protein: CASSFIGLYGYTF. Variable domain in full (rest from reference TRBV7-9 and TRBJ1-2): DTGVSQNPRHKITKRGQNVTFRCDPISEHNRLYWYRQTLGQGPEFLTYFQNEAQLEKSRLLSDRFSAERPKGSFSTLEIQRTEQGDSAMYLCASSFIGLYGYTFGSGTRLTVV.

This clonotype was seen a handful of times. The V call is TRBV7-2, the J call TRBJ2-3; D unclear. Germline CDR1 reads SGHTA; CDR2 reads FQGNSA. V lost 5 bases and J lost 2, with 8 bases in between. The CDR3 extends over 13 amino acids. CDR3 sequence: CASSQSYTDTQYF. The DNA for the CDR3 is TGTGCCAGCAGCCAATCGTACACAGATACGCAGTATTTT. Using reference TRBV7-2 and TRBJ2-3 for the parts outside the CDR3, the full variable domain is GAGVSQSPSNKVTEKGKDVELRCDPISGHTALYWYRQSLGQGLEFLIYFQGNSAPDKSGLPSDRFSAERTGGSVSTLTIQRTQQEDSAVYLCASSQSYTDTQYFGPGTRLTVL.

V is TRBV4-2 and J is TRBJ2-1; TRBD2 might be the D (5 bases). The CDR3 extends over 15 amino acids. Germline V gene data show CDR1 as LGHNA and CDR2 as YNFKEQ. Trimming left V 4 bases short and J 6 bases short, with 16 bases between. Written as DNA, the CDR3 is TGTGCCAGCAGCCGGCAGGATAGCGTAGGCAATGAGCAGTTCTTC. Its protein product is CASSRQDSVGNEQFF.

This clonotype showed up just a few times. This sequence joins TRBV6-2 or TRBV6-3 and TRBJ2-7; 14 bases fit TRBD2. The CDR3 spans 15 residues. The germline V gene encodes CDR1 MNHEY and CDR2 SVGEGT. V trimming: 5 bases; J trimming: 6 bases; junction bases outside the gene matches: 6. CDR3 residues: CASSPGLAGVGEQYV. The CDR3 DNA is TGTGCCAGCAGTCCGGGACTAGCGGGGGTAGGCGAGCAGTACGTC.